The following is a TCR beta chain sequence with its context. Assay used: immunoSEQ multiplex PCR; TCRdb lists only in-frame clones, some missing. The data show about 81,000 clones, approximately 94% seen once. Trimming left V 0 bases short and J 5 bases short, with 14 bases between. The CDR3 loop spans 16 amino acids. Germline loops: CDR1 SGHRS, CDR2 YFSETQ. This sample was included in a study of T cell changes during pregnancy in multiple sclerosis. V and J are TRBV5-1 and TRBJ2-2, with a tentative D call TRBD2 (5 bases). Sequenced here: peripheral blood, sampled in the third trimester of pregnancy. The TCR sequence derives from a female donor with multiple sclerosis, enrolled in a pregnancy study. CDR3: CASSLDGVTGTGELFF. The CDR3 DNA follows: TGCGCCAGCAGCTTGGACGGGGTCACCGGGACCGGGGAGCTGTTTTTT.